This is a list of T cell receptor beta chains from one sample in a study of OX40 agonist ivuxolimab in advanced cancers. This table comes from immunoSEQ multiplex PCR, and its TCRdb copy is limited to in-frame clones, with some not included. The table lists around 48,000 clones, 60% to 80% of them singletons. Sequencing used CD4+ or CD8+ T cells sorted from blood, obtained in a trial of the OX40 agonist ivuxolimab. These receptors originate from an adult with an advanced solid tumor such as melanoma, head and neck, liver or kidney cancer. Each CDR3 is given with its conserved first and last residue. The D gene is left open where the match is weak. Some rows mark clone size as missing; the rest say once, few, many or name a class of expanded clone.

abundance	v_gene	j_gene	d_gene	CDR3nt	CDR3aa
.	TRBV2	TRBJ1-3	TRBD1	TGTGCCAGCAGTGGGGACAGGGTTTCTGGAAACACCATATATTTT	CASSGDRVSGNTIYF
.	TRBV18	TRBJ2-1	.	TGTGCCAGCTCACCCGTAACGAGCGGCCGGGGTGAGCAGTTCTTC	CASSPVTSGRGEQFF
.	TRBV28	TRBJ2-1	.	TGTGCCAGCAGTTTATCGCAGGGTAGCTACAATGAGCAGTTCTTC	CASSLSQGSYNEQFF
once	TRBV19	TRBJ2-3	.	TGTGCCAGTAGTAGAGGAGGGCTAGACACAGATACGCAGTATTTT	CASSRGGLDTDTQYF
.	TRBV7-8	TRBJ1-1	.	TGTGCCAGCAGTCTAGTCACGGGCTGGAGAGACACTGAAGCTTTCTTT	CASSLVTGWRDTEAFF
once	TRBV7-3	TRBJ2-2	TRBD2	TGTGCCAGCAGCGTTACCGGGACTAGCCTCTCCGGGGAGCTGTTTTTT	CASSVTGTSLSGELFF
.	TRBV19	TRBJ2-2	.	TGTGCCAGTAATAGGAAAGGGGACGCCGGGGAGCTGTTTTTT	CASNRKGDAGELFF
.	TRBV19	TRBJ2-5	.	TGTGCCAGTAGTATAGCCCGACAAGAGACCCAGTACTTC	CASSIARQETQYF
.	TRBV7-5	TRBJ2-1	.	TGTGCCAGAAGCTTTCCCAATGAGCAGTTCTTC	CARSFPNEQFF
.	TRBV7-3	TRBJ2-7	TRBD2	TGTGCCAGCAGCCCTACGGGGGGACTAGGTTACGAGCAGTACTTC	CASSPTGGLGYEQYF
.	TRBV6-5	TRBJ2-7	TRBD2	TGTGCTAGCACGCCCCTGGGGGGGAGCTCCTACGAGCAGTACTTC	CASTPLGGSSYEQYF
.	TRBV5-5	TRBJ2-1	TRBD1	TGTGCCAGCAGCTTTAAGGACAGGGGGTTTAGGAATGAGCAGTTCTTC	CASSFKDRGFRNEQFF
.	TRBV28	TRBJ2-6	TRBD1	TGTGCCAGCAGTAGGGACAGCTCTGGGGCCAACGTCCTGACTTTC	CASSRDSSGANVLTF
.	TRBV11-2	TRBJ2-3	.	TGTGCCAGCAGCACCCTTAGGGGACGAAGCACAGATACGCAGTATTTT	CASSTLRGRSTDTQYF
.	TRBV5-1	TRBJ1-1	.	TGCGCCAGCAGCGAGGGGATGAACACTGAAGCTTTCTTT	CASSEGMNTEAFF
.	TRBV5-1	TRBJ2-2	TRBD2	TGCGCCAGTAATAGCGGGCCCCTCGGGGAGCTGTTTTTT	CASNSGPLGELFF
few	TRBV5-1	TRBJ1-2	TRBD1	TGCGCCAGCAGCTTGTCGCCGGGACAGGGGGCCAGTGGCTACACCTTC	CASSLSPGQGASGYTF
.	TRBV9	TRBJ2-2	.	TGTGCCAGCAGCGTATGGGGGGACACCGGGGAGCTGTTTTTT	CASSVWGDTGELFF
.	TRBV11-2	TRBJ1-1	.	TGTGCCAGCAGCTTAGGCGGGGGGCGCGGCACTGAAGCTTTCTTT	CASSLGGGRGTEAFF
few	TRBV5-1	TRBJ2-7	.	TGCGCCAGCAGCTTGATTGGGTCCTCCTACGAGCAGTACTTC	CASSLIGSSYEQYF
.	TRBV6-6	TRBJ1-1	TRBD1	TGTGCCAGCAGCCGGGACAGACGTAACACTGAAGCTTTCTTT	CASSRDRRNTEAFF
.	TRBV27	TRBJ2-3	.	TGTGCCAGCAGTTTAATCCTTTCGGGCACAGATACGCAGTATTTT	CASSLILSGTDTQYF
.	TRBV10-3	TRBJ2-3	.	TGTGCCATCAGTGAGTCATCCACAGATACGCAGTATTTT	CAISESSTDTQYF
.	TRBV1	TRBJ2-5	.	TGCACCAGCAGCCATTCTCCCGGGCTAGCGGGAGGGCTCGAGACCCAGTACTTC	CTSSHSPGLAGGLETQYF
.	TRBV19	TRBJ1-2	TRBD1	TGTGCCAGTAGTACCTTCTTCAGTTCGACGGGACAGGGTTACTATGGCTACACCTTC	CASSTFFSSTGQGYYGYTF
.	TRBV27	TRBJ1-6	.	TGTGCCAGCAGTTACCGGGGCTCCTATAATTCACCCCTCCACTTT	CASSYRGSYNSPLHF
.	TRBV4-1	TRBJ2-1	TRBD2	TGCGCCAGCAGCCAAGAGGGGGCTAGCGGGAGTCCGTATGAGCAGTTCTTC	CASSQEGASGSPYEQFF
.	TRBV9	TRBJ2-2	.	TGTGCCAGCAGCTATACAGGGCGCGGGGTGGGGGAGCTGTTTTTT	CASSYTGRGVGELFF
.	TRBV5-1	TRBJ1-1	.	TGCGCCAGCAGCTTTTATCCCGAGACCACTGAAGCTTTCTTT	CASSFYPETTEAFF
.	TRBV5-1	TRBJ2-1	.	TGCGCCAGCAGGCCGGGACAAATTCCCTACAATGAGCAGTTCTTC	CASRPGQIPYNEQFF
.	TRBV5-5	TRBJ2-7	TRBD2	TGTGCCAGCAGCGCTAGGGGGACTAGCGGGAGTTTTTACGAGCAGTACTTC	CASSARGTSGSFYEQYF
.	TRBV6-1	TRBJ2-1	.	TGTGCCAGCAGTTCCCAAGGGGGGGTGTCCAATGAGCAGTTCTTC	CASSSQGGVSNEQFF
few	TRBV27	TRBJ1-5	TRBD1	TGTGCCAGCAGTTTAGCAGGGGACAGGGCATACAACAATCAGCCCCAGCATTTT	CASSLAGDRAYNNQPQHF
.	TRBV19	TRBJ2-3	.	TGTGCCAGCTCAACTATCCCAAGCACAGATACGCAGTATTTT	CASSTIPSTDTQYF
.	TRBV10-2	TRBJ1-1	.	TGCGCCAGCAGTCCTACAAACACTGAAGCTTTCTTT	CASSPTNTEAFF
few	TRBV5-5	TRBJ2-2	TRBD1	TGTGCCAGCACCCCCGGGACAGTCCTCACCGGGGAGCTGTTTTTT	CASTPGTVLTGELFF
.	TRBV6-1	TRBJ2-3	TRBD1	TGTGCCAGCAGGGGCCTGACAGGGGGGTCAGATACGCAGTATTTT	CASRGLTGGSDTQYF